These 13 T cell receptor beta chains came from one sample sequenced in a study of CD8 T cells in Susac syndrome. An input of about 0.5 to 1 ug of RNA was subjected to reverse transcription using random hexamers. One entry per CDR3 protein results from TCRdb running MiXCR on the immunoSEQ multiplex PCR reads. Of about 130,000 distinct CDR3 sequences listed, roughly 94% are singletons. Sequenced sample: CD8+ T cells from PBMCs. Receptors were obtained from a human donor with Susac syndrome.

The CDR3 DNA reads TGTGCCAGCAGCTGGCCCTTAGCGGGAGGGGACAATGAGCAGTTCTTC. This translates into CASSWPLAGGDNEQFF. The rearrangement joins TRBV13 to TRBJ2-1, with 11 bases lining up with TRBD2. Germline V gene sequence: CDR1 PRHDT, CDR2 FYEKMQ (reference sequence). This CDR3 is 16 amino acids long. V lost 4 bases to trimming and J lost 5 bases; unmatched junction nucleotides: 7.

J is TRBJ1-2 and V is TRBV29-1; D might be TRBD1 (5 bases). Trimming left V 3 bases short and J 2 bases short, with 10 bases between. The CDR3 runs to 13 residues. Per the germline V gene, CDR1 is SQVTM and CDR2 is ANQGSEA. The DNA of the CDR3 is TGCAGCGTTGAGTTGGGGGAGAACTATGGCTACACCTTC. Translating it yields CSVELGENYGYTF.

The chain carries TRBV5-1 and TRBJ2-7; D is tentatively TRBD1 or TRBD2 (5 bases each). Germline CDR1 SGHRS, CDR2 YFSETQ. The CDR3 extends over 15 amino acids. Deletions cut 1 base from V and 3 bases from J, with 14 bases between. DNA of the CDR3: TGCGCCAGCAGCTTGCGCCGAGGGACGCACTACGAGCAGTACTTC. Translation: CASSLRRGTHYEQYF.

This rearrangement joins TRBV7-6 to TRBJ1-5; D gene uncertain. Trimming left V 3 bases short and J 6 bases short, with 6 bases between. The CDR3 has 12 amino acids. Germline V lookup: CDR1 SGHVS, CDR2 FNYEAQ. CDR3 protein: CASSFPGQPQHF. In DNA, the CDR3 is TGTGCCAGCAGCTTTCCCGGTCAGCCCCAGCATTTT.

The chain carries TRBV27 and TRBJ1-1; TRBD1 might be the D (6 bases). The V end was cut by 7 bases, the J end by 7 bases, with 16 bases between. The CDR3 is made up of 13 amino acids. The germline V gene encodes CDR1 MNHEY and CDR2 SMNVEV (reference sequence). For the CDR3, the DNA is TGTGCCAGCACTAACTTTGAGGGGGTTGAAGCTTTCTTT. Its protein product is CASTNFEGVEAFF.

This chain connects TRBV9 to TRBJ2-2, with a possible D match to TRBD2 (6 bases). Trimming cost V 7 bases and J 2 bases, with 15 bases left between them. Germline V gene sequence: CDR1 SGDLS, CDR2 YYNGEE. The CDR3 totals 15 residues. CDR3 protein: CASCSGTLNTGELFF. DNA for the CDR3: TGTGCCAGCTGTTCCGGGACTCTAAACACCGGGGAGCTGTTTTTT.

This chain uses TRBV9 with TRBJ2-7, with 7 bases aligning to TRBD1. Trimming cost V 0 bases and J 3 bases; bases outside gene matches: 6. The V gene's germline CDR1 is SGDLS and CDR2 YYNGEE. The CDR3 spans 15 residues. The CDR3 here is CASSVEGASVYEQYF. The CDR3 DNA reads TGTGCCAGCAGCGTAGAGGGGGCCTCCGTCTACGAGCAGTACTTC.

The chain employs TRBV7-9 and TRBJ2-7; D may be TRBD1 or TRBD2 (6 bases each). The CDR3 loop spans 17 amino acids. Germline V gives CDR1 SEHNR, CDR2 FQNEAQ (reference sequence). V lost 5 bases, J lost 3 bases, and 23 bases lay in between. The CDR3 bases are TGTGCCAGCAGCAAGGGGGTAGTCCGCCAGGACTACTACGAGCAGTACTTC. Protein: CASSKGVVRQDYYEQYF.

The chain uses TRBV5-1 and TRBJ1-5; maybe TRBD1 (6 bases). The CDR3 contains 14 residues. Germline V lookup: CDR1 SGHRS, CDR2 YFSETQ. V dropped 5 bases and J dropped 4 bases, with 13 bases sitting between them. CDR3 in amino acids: CASSKTGPNQPQHF. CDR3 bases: TGCGCCAGCAGTAAGACAGGCCCGAATCAGCCCCAGCATTTT.

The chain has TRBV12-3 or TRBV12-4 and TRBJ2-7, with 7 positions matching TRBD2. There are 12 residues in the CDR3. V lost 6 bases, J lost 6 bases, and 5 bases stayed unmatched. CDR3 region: CASSTGRGEQYF. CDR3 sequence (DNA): TGTGCCAGCAGCACTGGGAGGGGCGAGCAGTACTTC.

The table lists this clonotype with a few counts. The CDR3 loop reads CASTPGDTQYF. CDR3 in DNA: TGTGCCAGTACCCCCGGAGATACGCAGTATTTT. V gene TRBV19 combines with J gene TRBJ2-3; D gene uncertain. Trimming stripped 7 bases from V and 5 bases from J, with 7 bases between. The CDR3 runs to 11 residues. The germline gives CDR1 LNHDA, CDR2 SQIVND (reference sequence).

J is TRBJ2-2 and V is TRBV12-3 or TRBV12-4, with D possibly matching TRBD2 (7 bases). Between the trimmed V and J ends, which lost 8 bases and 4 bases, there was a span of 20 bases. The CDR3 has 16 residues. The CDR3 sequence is CASGSEGGIGTGELFF. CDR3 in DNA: TGTGCCAGCGGGTCCGAGGGGGGGATAGGCACCGGGGAGCTGTTTTTT.

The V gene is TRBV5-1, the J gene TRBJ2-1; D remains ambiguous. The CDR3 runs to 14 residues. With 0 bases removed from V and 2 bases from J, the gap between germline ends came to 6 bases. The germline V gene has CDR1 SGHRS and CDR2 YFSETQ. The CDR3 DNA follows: TGCGCCAGCAGCTTGGAAAATGCCTACAATGAGCAGTTCTTC. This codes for CASSLENAYNEQFF.